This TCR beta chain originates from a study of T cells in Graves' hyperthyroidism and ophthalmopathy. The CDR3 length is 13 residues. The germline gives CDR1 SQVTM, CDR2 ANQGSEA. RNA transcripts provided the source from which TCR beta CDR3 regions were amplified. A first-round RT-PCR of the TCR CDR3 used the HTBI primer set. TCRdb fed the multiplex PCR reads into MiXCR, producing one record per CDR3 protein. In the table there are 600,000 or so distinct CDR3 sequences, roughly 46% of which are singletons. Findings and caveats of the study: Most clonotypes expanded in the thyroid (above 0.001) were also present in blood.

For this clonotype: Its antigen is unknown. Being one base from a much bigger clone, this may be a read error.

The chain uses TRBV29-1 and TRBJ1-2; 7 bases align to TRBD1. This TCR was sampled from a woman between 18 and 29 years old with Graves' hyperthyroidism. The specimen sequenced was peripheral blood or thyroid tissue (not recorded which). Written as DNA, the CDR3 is TGCAGCGTTGATGTACAGGGGAGCTATGACTACACCTTC. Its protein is CSVDVQGSYDYTF.